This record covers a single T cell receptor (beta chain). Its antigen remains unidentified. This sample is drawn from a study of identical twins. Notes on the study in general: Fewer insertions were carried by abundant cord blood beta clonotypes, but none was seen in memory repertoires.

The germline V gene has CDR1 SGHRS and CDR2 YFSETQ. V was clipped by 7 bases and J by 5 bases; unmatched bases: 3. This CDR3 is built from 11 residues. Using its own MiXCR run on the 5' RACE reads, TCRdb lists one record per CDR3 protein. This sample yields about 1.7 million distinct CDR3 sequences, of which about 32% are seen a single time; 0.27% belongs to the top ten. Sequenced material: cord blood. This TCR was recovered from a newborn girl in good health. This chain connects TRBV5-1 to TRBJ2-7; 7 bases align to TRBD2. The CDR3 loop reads CASRGGDEQYF. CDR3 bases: TGCGCCAGCCGCGGGGGAGACGAGCAGTACTTC.